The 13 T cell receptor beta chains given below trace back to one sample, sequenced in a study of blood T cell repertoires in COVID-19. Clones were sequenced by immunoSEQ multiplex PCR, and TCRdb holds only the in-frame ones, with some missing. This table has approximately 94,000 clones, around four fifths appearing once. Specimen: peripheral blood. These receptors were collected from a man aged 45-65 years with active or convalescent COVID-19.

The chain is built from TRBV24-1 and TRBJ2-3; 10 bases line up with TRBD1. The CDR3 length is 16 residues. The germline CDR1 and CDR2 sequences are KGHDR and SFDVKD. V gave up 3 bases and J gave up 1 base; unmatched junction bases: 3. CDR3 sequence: CATSDPGTGGTDTQYF. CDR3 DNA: TGTGCCACCAGTGATCCCGGGACAGGGGGCACAGATACGCAGTATTTT.

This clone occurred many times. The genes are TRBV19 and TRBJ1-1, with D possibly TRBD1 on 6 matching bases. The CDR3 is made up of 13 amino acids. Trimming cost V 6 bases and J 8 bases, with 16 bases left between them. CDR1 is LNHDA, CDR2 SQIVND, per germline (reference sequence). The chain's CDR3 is CASRPGWTVEAFF. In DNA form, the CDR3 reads TGTGCCAGTAGACCAGGGTGGACAGTCGAAGCTTTCTTT.

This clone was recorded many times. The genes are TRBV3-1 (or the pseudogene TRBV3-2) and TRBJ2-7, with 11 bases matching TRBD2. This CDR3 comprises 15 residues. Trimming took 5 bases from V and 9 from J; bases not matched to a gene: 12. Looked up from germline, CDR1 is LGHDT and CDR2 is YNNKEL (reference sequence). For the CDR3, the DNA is TGTGCCAGCAGCGACCCTACTAGCGGGAGAAATCGGCAGTACTTC. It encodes CASSDPTSGRNRQYF.

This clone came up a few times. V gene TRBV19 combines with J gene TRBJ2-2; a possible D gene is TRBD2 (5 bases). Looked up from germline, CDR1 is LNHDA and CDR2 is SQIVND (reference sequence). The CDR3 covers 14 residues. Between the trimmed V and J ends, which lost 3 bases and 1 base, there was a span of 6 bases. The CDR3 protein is CASSMSGNTGELFF. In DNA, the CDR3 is TGTGCCAGTAGTATGAGCGGGAACACCGGGGAGCTGTTTTTT.

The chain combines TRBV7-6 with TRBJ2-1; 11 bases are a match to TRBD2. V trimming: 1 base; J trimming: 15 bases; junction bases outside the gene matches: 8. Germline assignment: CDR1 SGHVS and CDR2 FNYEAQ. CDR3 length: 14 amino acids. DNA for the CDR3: TGTGCCAGCAGCTTAGGGTTAGCGGGAGGGGCCCCGTTCTTC. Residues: CASSLGLAGGAPFF.

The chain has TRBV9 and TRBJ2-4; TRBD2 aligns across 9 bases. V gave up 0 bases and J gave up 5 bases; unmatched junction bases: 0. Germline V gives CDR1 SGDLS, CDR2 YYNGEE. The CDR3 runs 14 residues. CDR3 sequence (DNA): TGTGCCAGCAGCGTAGGCGGGAGGGAAAACATTCAGTACTTC. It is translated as CASSVGGRENIQYF.

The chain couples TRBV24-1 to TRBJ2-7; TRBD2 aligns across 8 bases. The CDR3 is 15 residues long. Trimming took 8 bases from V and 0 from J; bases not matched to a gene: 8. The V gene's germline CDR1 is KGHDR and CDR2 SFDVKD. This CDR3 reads CATTSGGRGSYEQYF. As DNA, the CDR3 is TGTGCCACCACCTCGGGAGGGAGGGGCTCCTACGAGCAGTACTTC.

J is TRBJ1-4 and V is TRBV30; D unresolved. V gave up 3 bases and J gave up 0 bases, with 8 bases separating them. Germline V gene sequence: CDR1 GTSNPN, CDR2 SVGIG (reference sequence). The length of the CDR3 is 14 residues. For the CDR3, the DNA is TGTGCCTGGAGCGGTCAAGCAACTAATGAAAAACTGTTTTTT. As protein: CAWSGQATNEKLFF.

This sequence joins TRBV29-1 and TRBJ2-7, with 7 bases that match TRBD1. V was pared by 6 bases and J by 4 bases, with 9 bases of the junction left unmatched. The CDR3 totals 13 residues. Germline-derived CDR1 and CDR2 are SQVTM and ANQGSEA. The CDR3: CSVPGTDLYEQYF. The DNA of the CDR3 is TGCAGCGTCCCCGGGACAGATCTATACGAGCAGTACTTC.

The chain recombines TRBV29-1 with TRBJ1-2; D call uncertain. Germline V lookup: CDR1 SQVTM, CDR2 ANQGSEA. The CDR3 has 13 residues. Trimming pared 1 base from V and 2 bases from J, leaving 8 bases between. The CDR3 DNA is TGCAGCGTTGAAGTTGGCCAAAACTATGGCTACACCTTC. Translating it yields CSVEVGQNYGYTF.

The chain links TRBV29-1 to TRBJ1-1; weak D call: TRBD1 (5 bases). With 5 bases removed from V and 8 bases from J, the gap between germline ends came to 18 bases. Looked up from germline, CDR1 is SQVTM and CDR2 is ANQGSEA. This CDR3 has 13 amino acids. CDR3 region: CSVLSSFGGEAFF. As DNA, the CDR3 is TGCAGCGTTCTGTCGTCCTTCGGGGGGGAAGCTTTCTTT.

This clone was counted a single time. The CDR3 spells CASSPTTSSYNEQFF. The CDR3 region has the DNA TGTGCCAGCTCACCGACTACCAGCTCCTACAATGAGCAGTTCTTC. This chain uses TRBV18 with TRBJ2-1; D may be TRBD2 (5 bases). V was pared by 3 bases and J by 0 bases, with 9 bases between. Germline V gene lookup returns CDR1 KGHSH and CDR2 LQKENI. The CDR3 loop spans 15 amino acids. Full variable domain (rest looked up from reference TRBV18 and TRBJ2-1): NAGVMQNPRHLVRRRGQEARLRCSPMKGHSHVYWYRQLPEEGLKFMVYLQKENIIDESGMPKERFSAEFPKEGPSILRIQQVVRGDSAAYFCASSPTTSSYNEQFFGPGTRLTVL.

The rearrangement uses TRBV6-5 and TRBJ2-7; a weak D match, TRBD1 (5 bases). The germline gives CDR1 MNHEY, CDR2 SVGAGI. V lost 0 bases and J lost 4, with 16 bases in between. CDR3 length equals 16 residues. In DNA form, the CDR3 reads TGTGCCAGCAGTTACTCGATTCCAAATCAGGGATACGAGCAGTACTTC. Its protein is CASSYSIPNQGYEQYF.